This T cell receptor beta chain stems from a study of OX40 agonist ivuxolimab in advanced cancers. The protocol was immunoSEQ multiplex PCR, while the TCRdb copy is restricted to in-frame clones and leaves out a portion. The repertoire holds roughly 90,000 clones, with around nine tenths as singletons. CDR3 length: 17 amino acids. Trimming removed 3 bases at V and 4 bases at J, with 21 bases between. CDR1 and CDR2 (germline): SGHTA, FQGTGA. This clone has just one count. Here the sequenced sample was CD4+ or CD8+ T cells sorted from blood, taken in a trial of the OX40 agonist ivuxolimab. This receptor was identified in an adult with an advanced solid tumor such as melanoma, head and neck, liver or kidney cancer. The rearrangement joins TRBV7-3 to TRBJ2-5, with D perhaps TRBD2 (6 bases). The CDR3 nucleotides read TGTGCCAGCAGCTTTAGCGGACCGGGTACCCCTCGAGAGACCCAGTACTTC. This translates into CASSFSGPGTPRETQYF.